This passage covers 14 T cell receptor beta chains from one sample sequenced in a study of patients and donors after allogeneic stem cell transplantation. TCRdb re-analysed the RT-PCR reads in MiXCR, keeping a single row per CDR3 protein. The sample includes 200,000 to 250,000 distinct CDR3 sequences, 13% to 15% of them seen just once. The sample was blood, either unsorted or a sorted T cell fraction (not recorded which). Source of these receptors: a human donor who was either an allogeneic HSCT recipient or a stem cell or donor lymphocyte infusion donor (not recorded which). It is not recorded whose cells these are; they may come from a transplant donor.

This clonotype was seen repeatedly, ten times or more. This could be a read error, since a much larger clone is one nucleotide away. J is TRBJ1-1 and V is TRBV2; TRBD1 matches 7 bases. J was trimmed by 0 bases and V by 8 bases; bases with no gene match: 3. The CDR3 extends over 13 amino acids. Per germline, CDR1 SNHLY and CDR2 FYNNEI. The CDR3 is CASSGQMNTEAFF. CDR3 nucleotide sequence: TGTGCCAGCTCGGGACAGATGAACACTGAAGCTTTCTTT.

The rearrangement links TRBV6-2 or TRBV6-3 to TRBJ2-3, with 7 bases matching TRBD2. V lost 8 bases, J lost 1 base, and 3 bases stayed unmatched. This CDR3 is built from 13 residues. Germline values: CDR1 MNHEY, CDR2 SVGEGT. CDR3 protein: CASGRAGTDTQYF. DNA of the CDR3: TGTGCCAGCGGGAGGGCCGGCACAGATACGCAGTATTTT.

This clonotype was detected ten times or more. The chain is built from TRBV6-1 and TRBJ2-1, with 11 bases aligning to TRBD2. The CDR3 is 16 residues long. The ends lost 1 base at V and 2 bases at J; junction bases unmatched: 1. Germline V gives CDR1 MNHNS, CDR2 SASEGT. CDR3 nucleotides: TGTGCCAGCAGTGAAGTAGCGGGAGGGGCCTACAATGAGCAGTTCTTC. This gives the protein CASSEVAGGAYNEQFF.

V usage is TRBV27 and J usage is TRBJ1-5; possible D gene TRBD1, 6 bases. CDR3 length: 15 residues. The V gene lost 7 bases and the J gene lost 2 bases, with 15 bases spanning the gap. Germline-derived CDR1 and CDR2 are MNHEY and SMNVEV (reference sequence). CDR3 coding DNA: TGTGCCAGCAACCATAGGGGGGCAGGCAATCAGCCCCAGCATTTT. Amino acid sequence: CASNHRGAGNQPQHF.

The V call is TRBV9, the J call TRBJ2-1; D is undetermined. The germline gives CDR1 SGDLS, CDR2 YYNGEE. The length of the CDR3 is 13 residues. Trimming removed 4 bases from V and 6 bases from J, with 11 bases in between. The chain's CDR3 is CASSSRPTNEQFF. In DNA, the CDR3 is TGTGCCAGCAGCTCCAGACCTACCAATGAGCAGTTCTTC.

The chain joins TRBV28 to TRBJ1-5; D is undetermined. V was pared by 1 base and J by 7 bases, with 11 bases between. The CDR3 length is 14 residues. Germline lookup yields CDR1 MDHEN and CDR2 SYDVKM. CDR3 DNA sequence: TGTGCCAGCAGTTTATATATGGGTAACCAGCCCCAGCATTTT. It specifies CASSLYMGNQPQHF. Looking up the rest from reference TRBV28 and TRBJ1-5 gives the full variable domain: DVKVTQSSRYLVKRTGEKVFLECVQDMDHENMFWYRQDPGLGLRLIYFSYDVKMKEKGDIPEGYSVSREKKERFSLILESASTNQTSMYLCASSLYMGNQPQHFGDGTRLSIL.

This clonotype came up a few times. V and J are TRBV20-1 and TRBJ1-1, with 7 bases that match TRBD1. The germline V gene encodes CDR1 DFQATT and CDR2 SNEGSKA (reference sequence). This CDR3 has 12 amino acids. The CDR3 DNA reads TGCACCAACAGGGGATGCGGAACTGAAGCTTTCTTT. Translating gives CTNRGCGTEAFF.

The chain employs TRBV14 and TRBJ2-7, with D maybe TRBD2 (6 bases). CDR3 length: 16 amino acids. Looked up from germline, CDR1 is SGHDN and CDR2 is FVKESK. The germline V and J ends were trimmed by 1 base and 2 bases, with 15 bases remaining between them. This chain's CDR3 is CASSQVAGIGAYEQYF. The CDR3 DNA is TGTGCCAGCAGCCAAGTTGCGGGGATTGGGGCCTACGAGCAGTACTTC.

There are many counts of this clonotype. This chain joins TRBV24-1 and TRBJ2-2; D uncertain. The germline V gene encodes CDR1 KGHDR and CDR2 SFDVKD. This CDR3 is 12 amino acids long. Trimming took 3 bases from V and 5 from J, leaving 3 bases between them. The CDR3 region is CATSDPTGELFF. In DNA form, the CDR3 reads TGTGCCACCAGTGATCCAACCGGGGAGCTGTTTTTT.

This clonotype was counted ten times or more. The rearrangement links TRBV12-3 or TRBV12-4 to TRBJ2-1; D may be TRBD1 (6 bases). The CDR3 has 14 amino acids. V was cut by 7 bases and J by 10 bases, with 20 bases left in between. For the CDR3, the DNA is TGTGCCAGCACCCAGGGACATTCAACTGTCGAGCAGTTCTTC. Translated, it gives CASTQGHSTVEQFF.

Ten or more counts support this clonotype. The chain links TRBV12-3 or TRBV12-4 to TRBJ2-3; perhaps TRBD2 as D (6 bases). The V and J ends lost 7 bases and 8 bases respectively, with 22 bases between them. The CDR3 contains 15 residues. The CDR3 nucleotides are TGTGCCAGCAATTTTCAGGCTAGCGTTTTCGGTACGCAGTATTTT. This translates into CASNFQASVFGTQYF.

The genes are TRBV6-2 or TRBV6-3 and TRBJ1-2; D gene ambiguous. The ends were cut back, 2 bases at V and 0 bases at J, with 7 bases in the middle. The CDR3 has 14 amino acids. CDR1 is MNHEY and CDR2 is SVGEGT in the germline V gene. The CDR3 DNA sequence: TGTGCCAGCAGTTACCTGCAGACTAACTATGGCTACACCTTC. This encodes CASSYLQTNYGYTF.

The genes are TRBV5-8 and TRBJ2-1; TRBD1 or TRBD2 may be the D gene (5 bases each). V lost 4 bases, J lost 15 bases, and 17 bases lay in between. The germline V gene has CDR1 SGHTS and CDR2 YDEGEE. This CDR3 has 12 amino acids. CDR3 DNA sequence: TGTGCCAGCAGCCCGGGACCGACTGCGTGGTTCTTC. This translates into CASSPGPTAWFF.

This clonotype was recorded many times. The rearrangement links TRBV4-2 to TRBJ1-1, with D tentatively TRBD1 (5 bases). There are 15 residues in the CDR3. Germline CDR1 is LGHNA and CDR2 is YNFKEQ. Deletions cut 1 base from V and 4 bases from J, with 13 bases between. CDR3 coding DNA: TGTGCCAGCAGCCAAGCGGCGGGGGTGGGCACTGAAGCTTTCTTT. Amino acid sequence: CASSQAAGVGTEAFF.